Listed below are T cell receptor beta chains from one sample, sequenced in a study of blood T cell repertoires in COVID-19. The protocol was immunoSEQ multiplex PCR, while the TCRdb copy is restricted to in-frame clones and leaves out a portion. The table records 250,000 to 350,000 clones, approximately 91% of them present only once. The sequenced sample was peripheral blood. The source is a woman aged 55-70 years with acute or convalescent COVID-19. Each CDR3 is given with its conserved first and last residue. The order of the fields is D gene, J gene, clone size, V gene, CDR3 protein, CDR3 DNA. D genes are given only for firm matches. Some rows mark clone size as missing; the rest say once, few, many or name a class of expanded clone.

- TRBJ2-1 once TRBV27 CASSPSGTYYNEQFF TGTGCCAGCAGTCCCTCCGGGACATATTACAATGAGCAGTTCTTC
TRBD1 TRBJ1-5 - TRBV28 CASSVRQGDQPQHF TGTGCCAGCAGTGTAAGACAGGGGGATCAGCCCCAGCATTTT
TRBD2 TRBJ2-1 - TRBV6-2/TRBV6-3 CASSYTSGGLNNEQFF TGTGCCAGCAGCTATACTAGCGGGGGGCTTAACAATGAGCAGTTCTTC
- TRBJ1-2 once TRBV6-1 CASSEGGHDGYTF TGTGCCAGCAGTGAAGGGGGACATGATGGCTACACCTTC
- TRBJ2-3 - TRBV5-4 CASSLGTARTDTQYF TGTGCCAGCAGCTTGGGGACAGCCCGCACAGATACGCAGTATTTT
- TRBJ1-4 - TRBV6-2/TRBV6-3 CASSQPRREKLFF TGTGCCAGCAGTCAGCCCCGGAGGGAAAAACTGTTTTTT
TRBD2 TRBJ2-7 - TRBV25-1 CASTGGGSTYEQYF TGTGCCAGCACCGGCGGGGGAAGCACTTACGAGCAGTACTTC
- TRBJ1-4 once TRBV12-3/TRBV12-4 CASSLSEKLFF TGTGCCAGCAGTTTGAGTGAAAAACTGTTTTTT
- TRBJ2-7 - TRBV28 CASSERQVTYEQYF TGTGCCAGCAGCGAAAGACAGGTTACCTACGAGCAGTACTTC
- TRBJ2-1 - TRBV6-1 CASSEASGVRSYNEQFF TGTGCCAGCAGTGAAGCCTCGGGAGTCCGCTCCTACAATGAGCAGTTCTTC
TRBD2 TRBJ2-1 - TRBV6-5 CASSYRGLAGREQFF TGTGCCAGCAGTTATAGAGGGCTAGCGGGACGGGAGCAGTTCTTC
TRBD2 TRBJ2-3 - TRBV9 CASSPVPLAGGRDTQYF TGTGCCAGCAGCCCCGTACCACTAGCGGGGGGCAGAGATACGCAGTATTTT
TRBD2 TRBJ2-4 - TRBV2 CASSGASGGLAKNIQYF TGTGCCAGCAGTGGGGCTAGCGGGGGACTAGCCAAAAACATTCAGTACTTC
- TRBJ1-1 - TRBV28 CASSLYGNTEAFF TGTGCCAGCAGTTTATACGGGAACACTGAAGCTTTCTTT
- TRBJ1-5 - TRBV6-5 CASSNGVGSNQPQHF TGTGCCAGCAGTAACGGGGTCGGTAGCAATCAGCCCCAGCATTTT
- TRBJ2-1 - TRBV27 CASSSKNEQFF TGTGCCAGCAGTTCCAAAAATGAGCAGTTCTTC
TRBD2 TRBJ2-7 few TRBV11-2 CASSPLGGRNFYEQYF TGTGCCAGCAGCCCCCTGGGCGGGAGGAACTTCTACGAGCAGTACTTC
TRBD1 TRBJ2-2 - TRBV18 CASSAGQGRTGELFF TGTGCCAGCTCCGCTGGACAGGGTCGGACCGGGGAGCTGTTTTTT
- TRBJ1-4 - TRBV25-1 CASRRDTSTNEKLFF TGTGCCAGCAGGAGGGACACTTCAACTAATGAAAAACTGTTTTTT
- TRBJ2-5 - TRBV7-2 CASSLDRSSVETQYF TGTGCCAGCAGCTTGGACCGGTCTAGCGTCGAGACCCAGTACTTC
TRBD2 TRBJ2-1 once TRBV5-1 CASSLSGGSYNEQFF TGCGCCAGCAGCTTAAGCGGGGGTTCCTACAATGAGCAGTTCTTC